A selection of T cell receptor beta chains follows, all from one sample in a study of CD8 T cells in acute hepatitis C reinfection. Profiling relied on immunoSEQ multiplex PCR, and the TCRdb table lists in-frame clones only, not all of them. Here the sample spans tens of thousands of clones, 80% to 90% being singletons. What was sequenced was naive CD8+ T cells from PBMCs. Receptors were obtained from a woman in her late teens or twenties who spontaneously cleared hepatitis C infection. Both conserved end residues are part of each CDR3. D genes are given only for firm matches. Rows give clone size only sometimes, using once, few, many, or a class for an expanded clone.

clone size	V gene	J gene	D gene	CDR3 protein	CDR3 DNA
.	TRBV6-6	TRBJ2-7	.	CASSYTQGAYEQYF	TGTGCCAGCAGTTACACGCAGGGTGCCTACGAGCAGTACTTC
.	TRBV5-1	TRBJ2-7	.	CASTLGGSHEQYF	TGCGCCAGCACGCTGGGGGGAAGTCACGAGCAGTACTTC
.	TRBV9	TRBJ1-4	.	CASSVGGTANEKLFF	TGTGCCAGCAGCGTAGGAGGGACGGCTAATGAAAAACTGTTTTTT
.	TRBV2	TRBJ2-1	.	CASSRTDNNEQFF	TGTGCCAGCAGTAGGACAGACAACAATGAGCAGTTCTTC
.	TRBV6-5	TRBJ2-7	.	CASSYGAGDYEQYF	TGTGCCAGCAGTTACGGGGCAGGGGACTACGAGCAGTACTTC
.	TRBV6-6	TRBJ2-1	.	CASSYLTGHEQFF	TGTGCCAGCAGTTACTTAACAGGCCATGAGCAGTTCTTC
.	TRBV2	TRBJ1-2	.	CASRGGGIYGYTF	TGTGCCAGCAGGGGAGGTGGGATCTATGGCTACACCTTC
.	TRBV6-1	TRBJ1-2	.	CASLEADYGYTF	TGTGCCAGTTTAGAGGCAGACTATGGCTACACCTTC
.	TRBV2	TRBJ2-7	.	CASRVDSANYEQYF	TGTGCCAGCAGGGTAGACAGCGCCAACTACGAGCAGTACTTC
.	TRBV1	TRBJ2-7	.	CTSSQVQGRLCEQYF	TGCACCAGCAGCCAAGTGCAGGGTCGATTATGCGAGCAGTACTTC
once	TRBV2	TRBJ2-5	TRBD1	CAMQDRDQETQYF	TGTGCCATGCAAGACAGGGATCAAGAGACCCAGTACTTC
.	TRBV9	TRBJ2-7	.	CASSGPERSEQYF	TGTGCCAGCAGCGGTCCAGAAAGAAGCGAGCAGTACTTC
.	TRBV4-1	TRBJ2-7	.	CASSQGRDSYEQYF	TGCGCCAGCAGCCAGGGCCGAGACTCCTACGAGCAGTACTTC
.	TRBV6-6	TRBJ2-7	TRBD1	CASSPRDSPVYEQYF	TGTGCCAGCAGTCCCAGGGACAGTCCAGTCTACGAGCAGTACTTC
.	TRBV9	TRBJ2-1	.	CASSVVTGIHNEQFF	TGTGCCAGCAGCGTAGTTACGGGGATTCACAATGAGCAGTTCTTC
.	TRBV29-1	TRBJ2-1	TRBD2	CSVEVYEWVEREKYYNEQFF	TGCAGCGTTGAAGTCTATGAATGGGTCGAGCGGGAGAAGTATTACAATGAGCAGTTCTTC
.	TRBV14	TRBJ2-1	.	CASSQASGLSYNEQFF	TGTGCCAGCAGCCAAGCGTCGGGACTTTCTTACAATGAGCAGTTCTTC
few	TRBV30	TRBJ1-1	.	CAGMWDPNTEAFF	TGTGCCGGCATGTGGGACCCGAACACTGAAGCTTTCTTT
.	TRBV10-3	TRBJ1-1	.	CAIRLRGADTEAFF	TGTGCCATCAGATTGAGGGGAGCGGACACTGAAGCTTTCTTT
once	TRBV14	TRBJ2-7	.	CASSQTSAASWEQYF	TGTGCCAGCAGCCAAACATCCGCGGCGTCTTGGGAGCAGTACTTC
.	TRBV23-1	TRBJ1-2	.	CASSRGGILTGPSYGYTF	TGCGCCAGCAGTCGAGGGGGGATACTAACGGGGCCCAGCTATGGCTACACCTTC
once	TRBV7-9	TRBJ2-7	TRBD2	CASSSTSVKDEQYF	TGTGCCAGCAGCTCGACTAGCGTTAAGGACGAGCAGTACTTC
.	TRBV7-6	TRBJ2-7	.	CASSLGPRGDYEQYF	TGTGCCAGCAGCTTAGGGCCCCGGGGAGACTACGAGCAGTACTTC
.	TRBV6-5	TRBJ1-1	.	CASSYRGGLTEAFF	TGTGCCAGCAGTTACCGAGGGGGGCTCACTGAAGCTTTCTTT
.	TRBV4-1	TRBJ2-7	.	CASSQVLASYEQYF	TGCGCCAGCAGCCAAGTTCTAGCGTCCTACGAGCAGTACTTC
.	TRBV11-2	TRBJ1-2	.	CASSLGTAPTF	TGTGCCAGCAGCTTAGGTACAGCTCCCACCTTC
.	TRBV7-8	TRBJ1-5	TRBD1	CASSMTGGEGQPQHF	TGTGCCAGCAGCATGACAGGGGGCGAGGGTCAGCCCCAGCATTTT
.	TRBV7-9	TRBJ2-1	.	CASSWVSGYNEQFF	TGTGCCAGCAGCTGGGTAAGCGGGTACAATGAGCAGTTCTTC
.	TRBV25-1	TRBJ2-7	.	CASSGTQTYEQYF	TGTGCCAGCAGCGGGACCCAGACCTACGAGCAGTACTTC
.	TRBV7-2	TRBJ2-7	.	CASSLGLSRYF	TGTGCCAGCAGCCTAGGACTTAGCAGGTACTTC
.	TRBV5-1	TRBJ2-3	.	CASSLPNGTQVIGDTQYF	TGCGCCAGCAGCTTGCCCAACGGGACCCAGGTGATTGGGGATACGCAGTATTTT
.	TRBV6-1	TRBJ2-1	TRBD2	CASLYGGGRNEQFF	TGTGCCAGCCTATATGGGGGCGGGAGGAATGAGCAGTTCTTC
.	TRBV27	TRBJ2-4	.	CASSLSGGAKNIQYF	TGTGCCAGCAGTTTATCTGGGGGTGCCAAAAACATTCAGTACTTC
.	TRBV5-1	TRBJ2-5	TRBD1	CASSLSDRVETQYF	TGCGCCAGCAGCTTGTCCGACAGGGTTGAGACCCAGTACTTC
.	TRBV6-5	TRBJ2-2	.	CASSYLDTGELFF	TGTGCCAGCAGTTACTTGGACACCGGGGAGCTGTTTTTT
.	TRBV27	TRBJ1-1	.	CASSFSGVATEAFF	TGTGCCAGCAGTTTCTCAGGGGTGGCCACTGAAGCTTTCTTT
.	TRBV7-8	TRBJ2-1	TRBD2	CASSKIKLAGGPGEQFF	TGTGCCAGCAGCAAAATTAAATTAGCGGGAGGGCCGGGTGAGCAGTTCTTC
few	TRBV5-6	TRBJ1-1	.	CASSLSTGLDTEAFF	TGTGCCAGCAGCTTGTCTACAGGCTTAGACACTGAAGCTTTCTTT
.	TRBV11-2	TRBJ1-5	.	CASSPTDPYSNQPQHF	TGTGCCAGCAGCCCTACAGATCCTTATAGCAATCAGCCCCAGCATTTT
.	TRBV27	TRBJ2-7	TRBD2	CASSFRRGVLYEQYF	TGTGCCAGCAGTTTTCGACGGGGGGTTCTCTACGAGCAGTACTTC
.	TRBV14	TRBJ2-5	.	CASSPLEETQYF	TGTGCCAGCAGCCCCCTAGAAGAGACCCAGTACTTC
.	TRBV11-2	TRBJ2-4	.	CASSPIWALAKNIQYF	TGTGCCAGCAGCCCTATTTGGGCCTTAGCCAAAAACATTCAGTACTTC
.	TRBV5-6	TRBJ2-7	.	CASSLGSSYEQYF	TGTGCCAGCAGCTTGGGATCATCCTACGAGCAGTACTTC
.	TRBV27	TRBJ1-1	.	CASTVGPNTEAFF	TGTGCCAGCACGGTGGGGCCGAACACTGAAGCTTTCTTT
.	TRBV27	TRBJ2-3	TRBD1	CASSAQTGWADTQYF	TGTGCCAGCAGTGCACAGACAGGGTGGGCAGATACGCAGTATTTT
once	TRBV5-1	TRBJ2-3	TRBD2	CASSGTSGGTTDTQYF	TGCGCCAGCAGTGGTACTAGCGGGGGCACCACAGATACGCAGTATTTT
once	TRBV5-6	TRBJ2-5	.	CASSLRRQETQYF	TGTGCCAGCAGCTTGCGTAGACAAGAGACCCAGTACTTC
.	TRBV27	TRBJ1-5	.	CASRGGPGSNQPQHF	TGTGCCAGCAGGGGTGGCCCCGGTAGCAATCAGCCCCAGCATTTT
.	TRBV7-8	TRBJ2-7	.	CASSPGEWGEQYF	TGTGCCAGCAGCCCGGGAGAATGGGGCGAGCAGTACTTC
few	TRBV6-5	TRBJ2-1	TRBD2	CASSYSQRGANEQFF	TGTGCCAGCAGTTACTCCCAGCGGGGGGCCAATGAGCAGTTCTTC